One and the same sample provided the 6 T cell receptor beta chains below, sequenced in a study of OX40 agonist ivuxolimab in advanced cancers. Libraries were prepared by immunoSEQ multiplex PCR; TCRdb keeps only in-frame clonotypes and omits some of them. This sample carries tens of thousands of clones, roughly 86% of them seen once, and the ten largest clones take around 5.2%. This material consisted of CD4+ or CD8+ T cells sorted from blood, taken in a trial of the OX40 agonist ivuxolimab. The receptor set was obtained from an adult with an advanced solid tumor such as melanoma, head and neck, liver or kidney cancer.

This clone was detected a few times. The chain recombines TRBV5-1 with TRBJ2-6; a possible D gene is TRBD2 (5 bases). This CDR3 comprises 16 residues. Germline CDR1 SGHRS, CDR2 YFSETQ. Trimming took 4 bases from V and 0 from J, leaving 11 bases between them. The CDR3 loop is CASSPLASSGANVLTF. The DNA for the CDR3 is TGCGCCAGCAGCCCCCTAGCTAGCTCTGGGGCCAACGTCCTGACTTTC.

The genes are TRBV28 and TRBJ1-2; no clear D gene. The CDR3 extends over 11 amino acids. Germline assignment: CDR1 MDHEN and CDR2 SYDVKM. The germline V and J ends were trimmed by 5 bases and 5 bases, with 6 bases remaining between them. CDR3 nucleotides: TGTGCCAGCAGTCGATATTATGGCTACACCTTC. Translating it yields CASSRYYGYTF.

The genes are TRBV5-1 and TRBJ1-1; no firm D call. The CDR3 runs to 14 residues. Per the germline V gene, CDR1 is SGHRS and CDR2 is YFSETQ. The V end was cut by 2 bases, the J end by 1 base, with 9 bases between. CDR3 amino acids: CASSLSVSNTEAFF. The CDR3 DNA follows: TGCGCCAGCAGCTTAAGCGTTTCGAACACTGAAGCTTTCTTT.

CDR3 coding DNA: TGTGCCAGCAGTGAAGCAGGGTCCCTCTCCTACGAGCAGTACTTC. It encodes CASSEAGSLSYEQYF. The chain carries TRBV6-1 and TRBJ2-7; D call uncertain. The CDR3 has 15 amino acids. V gave up 0 bases and J gave up 0 bases, with 9 bases separating them. Germline CDR1 reads MNHNS; CDR2 reads SASEGT.

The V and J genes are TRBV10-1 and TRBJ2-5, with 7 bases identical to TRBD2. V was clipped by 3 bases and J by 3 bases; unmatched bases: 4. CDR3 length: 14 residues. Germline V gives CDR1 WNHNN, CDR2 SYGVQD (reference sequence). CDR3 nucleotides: TGCGCCAGCAGTGAAGGAGGGAGGGAAGAGACCCAGTACTTC. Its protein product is CASSEGGREETQYF.

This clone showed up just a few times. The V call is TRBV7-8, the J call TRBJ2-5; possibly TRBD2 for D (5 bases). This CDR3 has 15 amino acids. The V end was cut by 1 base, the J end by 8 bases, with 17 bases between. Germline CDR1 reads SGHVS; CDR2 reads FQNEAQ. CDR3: CASSLDRLGGRTQYF. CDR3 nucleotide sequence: TGTGCCAGCAGCTTAGACCGACTCGGAGGACGAACCCAGTACTTC.